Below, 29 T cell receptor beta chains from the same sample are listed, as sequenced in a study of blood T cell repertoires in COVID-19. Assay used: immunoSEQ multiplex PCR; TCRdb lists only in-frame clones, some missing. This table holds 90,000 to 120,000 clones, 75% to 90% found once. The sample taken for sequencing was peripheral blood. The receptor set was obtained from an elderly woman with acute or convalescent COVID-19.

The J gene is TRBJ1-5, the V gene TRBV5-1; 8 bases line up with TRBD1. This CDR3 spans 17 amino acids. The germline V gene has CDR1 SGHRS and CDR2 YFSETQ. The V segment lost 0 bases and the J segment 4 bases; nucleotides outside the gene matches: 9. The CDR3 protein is CASSLAGQGQGNQPQHF. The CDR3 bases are TGCGCCAGCAGCTTGGCCGGACAGGGTCAAGGAAATCAGCCCCAGCATTTT.

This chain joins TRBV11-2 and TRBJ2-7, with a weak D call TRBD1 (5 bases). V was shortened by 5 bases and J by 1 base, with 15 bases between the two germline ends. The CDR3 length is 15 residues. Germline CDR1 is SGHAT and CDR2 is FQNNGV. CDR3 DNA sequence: TGTGCCAGCAGCCCAGGGATTTTGGGTTCCTACGAGCAGTACTTC. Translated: CASSPGILGSYEQYF.

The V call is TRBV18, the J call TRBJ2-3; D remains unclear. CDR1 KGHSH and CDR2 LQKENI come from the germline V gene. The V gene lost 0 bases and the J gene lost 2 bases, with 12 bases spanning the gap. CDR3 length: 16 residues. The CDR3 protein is CASSPPEFPSTDTQYF. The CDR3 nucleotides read TGTGCCAGCTCACCACCGGAGTTTCCATCCACAGATACGCAGTATTTT. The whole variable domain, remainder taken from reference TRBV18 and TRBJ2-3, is NAGVMQNPRHLVRRRGQEARLRCSPMKGHSHVYWYRQLPEEGLKFMVYLQKENIIDESGMPKERFSAEFPKEGPSILRIQQVVRGDSAAYFCASSPPEFPSTDTQYFGPGTRLTVL.

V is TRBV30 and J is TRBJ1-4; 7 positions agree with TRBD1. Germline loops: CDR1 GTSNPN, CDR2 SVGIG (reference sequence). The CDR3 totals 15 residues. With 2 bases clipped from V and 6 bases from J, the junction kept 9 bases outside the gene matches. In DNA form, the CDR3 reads TGTGCCTGGAGTTTCCACAGGGGTGTGGATGAAAAACTGTTTTTT. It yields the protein CAWSFHRGVDEKLFF. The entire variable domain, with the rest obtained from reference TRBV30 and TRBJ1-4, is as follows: SQTIHQWPATLVQPVGSPLSLECTVEGTSNPNLYWYRQAAGRGLQLLFYSVGIGQISSEVPQNLSASRPQDRQFILSSKKLLLSDSGFYLCAWSFHRGVDEKLFFGSGTQLSVL.

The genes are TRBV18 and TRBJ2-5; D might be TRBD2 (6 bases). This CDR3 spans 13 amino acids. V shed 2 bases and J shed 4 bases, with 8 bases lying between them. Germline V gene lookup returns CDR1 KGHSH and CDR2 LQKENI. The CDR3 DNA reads TGTGCCAGCTCACCAGCGGGGAGAGAGACCCAGTACTTC. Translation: CASSPAGRETQYF.

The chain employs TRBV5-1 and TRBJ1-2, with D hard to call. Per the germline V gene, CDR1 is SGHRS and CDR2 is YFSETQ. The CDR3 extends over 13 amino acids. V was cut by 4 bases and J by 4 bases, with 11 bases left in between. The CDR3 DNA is TGCGCCAGCAGCCCCCGGGAGAGCTATGGCTACACCTTC. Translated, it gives CASSPRESYGYTF.

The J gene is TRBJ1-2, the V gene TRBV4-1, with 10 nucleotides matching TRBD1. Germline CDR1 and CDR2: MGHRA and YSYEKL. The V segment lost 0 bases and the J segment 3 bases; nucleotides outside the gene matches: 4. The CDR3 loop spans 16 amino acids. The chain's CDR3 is CASSQDGTGAYYGYTF. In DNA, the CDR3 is TGCGCCAGCAGCCAAGATGGGACAGGGGCTTACTATGGCTACACCTTC.

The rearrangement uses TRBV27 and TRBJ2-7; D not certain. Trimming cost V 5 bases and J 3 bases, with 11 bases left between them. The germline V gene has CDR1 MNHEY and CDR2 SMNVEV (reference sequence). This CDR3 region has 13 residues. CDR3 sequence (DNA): TGTGCCAGCAGTAACGGAGCCTTCTACGAGCAGTACTTC. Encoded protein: CASSNGAFYEQYF.

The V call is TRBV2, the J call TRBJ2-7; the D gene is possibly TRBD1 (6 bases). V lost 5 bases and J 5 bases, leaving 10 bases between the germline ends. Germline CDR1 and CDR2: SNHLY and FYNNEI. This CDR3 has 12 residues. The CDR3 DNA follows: TGTGCCAGCAGTACAGGGTTCGACGAGCAGTACTTC. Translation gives CASSTGFDEQYF.

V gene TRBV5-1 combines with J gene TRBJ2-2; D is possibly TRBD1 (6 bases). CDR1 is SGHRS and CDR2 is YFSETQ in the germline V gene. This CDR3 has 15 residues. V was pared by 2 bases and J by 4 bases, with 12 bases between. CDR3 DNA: TGCGCCAGCAGCTTTTTAGGACAGCTCACCGGGGAGCTGTTTTTT. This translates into CASSFLGQLTGELFF. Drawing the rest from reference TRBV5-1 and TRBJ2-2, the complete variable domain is KAGVTQTPRYLIKTRGQQVTLSCSPISGHRSVSWYQQTPGQGLQFLFEYFSETQRNKGNFPGRFSGRQFSNSRSEMNVSTLELGDSALYLCASSFLGQLTGELFFGEGSRLTVL.

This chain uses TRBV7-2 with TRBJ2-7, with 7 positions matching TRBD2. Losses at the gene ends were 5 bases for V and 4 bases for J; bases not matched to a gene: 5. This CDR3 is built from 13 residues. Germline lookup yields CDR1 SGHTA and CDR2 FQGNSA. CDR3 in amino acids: CASSPRTRYEQYF. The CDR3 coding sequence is TGTGCCAGCAGCCCCCGGACTAGGTACGAGCAGTACTTC. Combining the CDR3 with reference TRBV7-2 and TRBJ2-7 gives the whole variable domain GAGVSQSPSNKVTEKGKDVELRCDPISGHTALYWYRQSLGQGLEFLIYFQGNSAPDKSGLPSDRFSAERTGGSVSTLTIQRTQQEDSAVYLCASSPRTRYEQYFGPGTRLTVT.

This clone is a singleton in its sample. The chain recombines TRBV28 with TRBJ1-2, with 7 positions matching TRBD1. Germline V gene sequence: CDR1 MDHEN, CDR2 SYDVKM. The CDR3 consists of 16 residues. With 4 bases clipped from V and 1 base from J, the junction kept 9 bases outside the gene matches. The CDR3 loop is CASSSIRQGFNYGYTF. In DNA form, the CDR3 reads TGTGCCAGCAGTTCGATTCGACAGGGTTTTAACTATGGCTACACCTTC.

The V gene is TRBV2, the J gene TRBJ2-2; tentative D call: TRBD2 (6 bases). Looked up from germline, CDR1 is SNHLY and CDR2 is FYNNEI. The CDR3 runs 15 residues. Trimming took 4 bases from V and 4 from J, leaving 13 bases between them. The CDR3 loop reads CASSVQGGGTGELFF. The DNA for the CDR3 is TGTGCCAGCAGTGTCCAGGGAGGAGGCACCGGGGAGCTGTTTTTT.

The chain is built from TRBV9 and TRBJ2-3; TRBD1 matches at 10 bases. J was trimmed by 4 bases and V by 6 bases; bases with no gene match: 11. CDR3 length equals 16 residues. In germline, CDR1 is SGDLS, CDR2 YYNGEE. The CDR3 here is CASTVGGTGASDTQYF. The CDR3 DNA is TGTGCCAGCACCGTGGGAGGGACAGGGGCTTCAGATACGCAGTATTTT.

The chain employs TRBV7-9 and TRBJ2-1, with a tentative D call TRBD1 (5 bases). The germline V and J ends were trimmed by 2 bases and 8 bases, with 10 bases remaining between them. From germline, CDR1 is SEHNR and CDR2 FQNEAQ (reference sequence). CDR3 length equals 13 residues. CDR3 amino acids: CASSLNLRDEQFF. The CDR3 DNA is TGTGCCAGCAGCTTAAATCTCAGGGATGAGCAGTTCTTC.

Written as DNA, the CDR3 is TGTGCCAGCAGAACCCTAGCGGGGGGTACCTACGAGCAGTACTTC. Translating it yields CASRTLAGGTYEQYF. The V and J genes are TRBV6-5 and TRBJ2-7; 11 bases fit TRBD2. Germline V gene data show CDR1 as MNHEY and CDR2 as SVGAGI. The CDR3 length is 15 residues. J lost 2 bases, V lost 6 bases, and 6 bases had no gene match.

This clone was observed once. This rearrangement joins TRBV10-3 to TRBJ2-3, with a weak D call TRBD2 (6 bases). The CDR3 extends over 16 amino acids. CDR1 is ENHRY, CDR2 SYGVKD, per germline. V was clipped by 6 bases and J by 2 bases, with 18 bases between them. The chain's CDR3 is CAISTAGPTATDTQYF. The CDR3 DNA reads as TGTGCCATCAGCACCGCGGGACCAACAGCCACAGATACGCAGTATTTT.

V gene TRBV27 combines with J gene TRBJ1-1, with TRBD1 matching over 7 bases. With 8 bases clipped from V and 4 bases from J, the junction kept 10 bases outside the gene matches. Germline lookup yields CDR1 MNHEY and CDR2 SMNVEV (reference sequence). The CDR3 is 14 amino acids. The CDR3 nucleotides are TGTGCCAGCCTACCGACAGGGCGGTCCACTGAAGCTTTCTTT. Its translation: CASLPTGRSTEAFF.

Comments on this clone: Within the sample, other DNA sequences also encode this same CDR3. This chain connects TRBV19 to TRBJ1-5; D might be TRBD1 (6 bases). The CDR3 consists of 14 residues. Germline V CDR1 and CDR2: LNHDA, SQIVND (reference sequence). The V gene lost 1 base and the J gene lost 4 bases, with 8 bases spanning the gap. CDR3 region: CASSIGTVNQPQHF. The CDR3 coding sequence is TGTGCCAGTAGTATAGGGACAGTAAATCAGCCCCAGCATTTT.

The CDR3 protein is CASTSNRAAFYEQYF. CDR3 bases: TGTGCCAGCACTTCGAACAGGGCAGCATTCTACGAGCAGTACTTC. The genes are TRBV5-6 and TRBJ2-7; a weak D match, TRBD1 (6 bases). The CDR3 loop spans 15 amino acids. V was cut by 6 bases and J by 3 bases, with 19 bases left in between. Germline values: CDR1 SGHDT, CDR2 YYEEEE.

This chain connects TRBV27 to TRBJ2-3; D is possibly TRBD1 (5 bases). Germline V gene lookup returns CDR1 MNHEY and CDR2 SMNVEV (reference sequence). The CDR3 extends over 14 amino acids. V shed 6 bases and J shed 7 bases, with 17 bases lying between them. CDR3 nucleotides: TGTGCCAGCAGCCTTAATGGACACTCCAATACGCAGTATTTT. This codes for CASSLNGHSNTQYF.

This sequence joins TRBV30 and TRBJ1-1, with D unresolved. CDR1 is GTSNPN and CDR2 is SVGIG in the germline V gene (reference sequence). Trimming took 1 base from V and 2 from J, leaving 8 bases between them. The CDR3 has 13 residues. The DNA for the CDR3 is TGTGCCTGGAGTGGGCAGATCAACACTGAAGCTTTCTTT. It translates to CAWSGQINTEAFF. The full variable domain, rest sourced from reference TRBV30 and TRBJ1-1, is SQTIHQWPATLVQPVGSPLSLECTVEGTSNPNLYWYRQAAGRGLQLLFYSVGIGQISSEVPQNLSASRPQDRQFILSSKKLLLSDSGFYLCAWSGQINTEAFFGQGTRLTVV.

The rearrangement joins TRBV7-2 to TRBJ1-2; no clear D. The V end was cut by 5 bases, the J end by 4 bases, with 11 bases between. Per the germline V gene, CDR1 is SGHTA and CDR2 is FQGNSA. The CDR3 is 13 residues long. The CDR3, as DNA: TGTGCCAGCAGCCCACCGGGATCCTATGGCTACACCTTC. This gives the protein CASSPPGSYGYTF. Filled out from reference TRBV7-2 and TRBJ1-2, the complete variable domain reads GAGVSQSPSNKVTEKGKDVELRCDPISGHTALYWYRQSLGQGLEFLIYFQGNSAPDKSGLPSDRFSAERTGGSVSTLTIQRTQQEDSAVYLCASSPPGSYGYTFGSGTRLTVV.

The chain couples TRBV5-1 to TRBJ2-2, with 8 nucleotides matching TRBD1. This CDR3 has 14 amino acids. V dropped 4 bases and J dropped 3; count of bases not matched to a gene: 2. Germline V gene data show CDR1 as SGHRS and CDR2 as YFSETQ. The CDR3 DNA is TGCGCCAGCAGCCCACAGGGGGACACCGGGGAGCTGTTTTTT. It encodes CASSPQGDTGELFF.

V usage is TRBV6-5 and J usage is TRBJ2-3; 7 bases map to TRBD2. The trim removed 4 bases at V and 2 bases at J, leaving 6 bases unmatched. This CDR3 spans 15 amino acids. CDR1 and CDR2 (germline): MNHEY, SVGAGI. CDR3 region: CASSSRGSDTDTQYF. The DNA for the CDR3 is TGTGCCAGCAGTTCGCGGGGGTCCGACACAGATACGCAGTATTTT.

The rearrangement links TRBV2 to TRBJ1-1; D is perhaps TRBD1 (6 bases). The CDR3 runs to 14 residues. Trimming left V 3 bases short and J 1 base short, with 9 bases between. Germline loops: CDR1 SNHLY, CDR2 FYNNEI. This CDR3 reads CASSDWGPNTEAFF. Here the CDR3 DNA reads TGTGCCAGCAGTGATTGGGGGCCGAACACTGAAGCTTTCTTT.

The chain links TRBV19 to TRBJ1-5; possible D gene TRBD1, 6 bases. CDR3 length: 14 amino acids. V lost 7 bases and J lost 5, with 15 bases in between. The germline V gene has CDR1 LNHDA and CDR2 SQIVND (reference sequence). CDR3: CASTRDTKYQPQHF. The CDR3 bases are TGTGCCAGTACCAGGGACACAAAGTATCAGCCCCAGCATTTT.

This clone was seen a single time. The CDR3, as DNA: TGTGCCTGGGACAGATCCTACAATGAGCAGTTCTTC. This sequence encodes CAWDRSYNEQFF. V gene TRBV30 combines with J gene TRBJ2-1; perhaps TRBD1 as D (5 bases). This CDR3 contains 12 residues. V was cut by 5 bases and J by 1 base, with 6 bases left in between. Germline V gene sequence: CDR1 GTSNPN, CDR2 SVGIG (reference sequence).

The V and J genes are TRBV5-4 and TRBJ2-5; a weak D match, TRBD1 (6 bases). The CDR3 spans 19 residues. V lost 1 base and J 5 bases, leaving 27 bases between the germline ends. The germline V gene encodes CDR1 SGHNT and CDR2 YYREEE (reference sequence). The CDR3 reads CASSLWGPQGSVVRETQYF. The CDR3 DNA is TGTGCCAGCAGCTTGTGGGGCCCACAGGGATCGGTGGTTCGGGAGACCCAGTACTTC. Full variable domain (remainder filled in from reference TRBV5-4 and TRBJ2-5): ETGVTQSPTHLIKTRGQQVTLRCSSQSGHNTVSWYQQALGQGPQFIFQYYREEENGRGNFPPRFSGLQFPNYSSELNVNALELDDSALYLCASSLWGPQGSVVRETQYFGPGTRLLVL.